This T cell receptor (beta chain) comes out of a study of blood T cell repertoires in COVID-19. Study summary: Italy, Spain and the United States were the sources of the convalescent and acute COVID-19 samples. T cells, B-cell-depleted T cells, or PBMCs provided the cDNA or gDNA that served as material.

The CDR3 extends over 15 amino acids. Per the germline V gene, CDR1 is MNHEY and CDR2 is SVGAGI. With 0 bases clipped from V and 7 bases from J, the junction kept 4 bases outside the gene matches. This clone was detected only a few times. As handled by the study authors: Amplification with reference gene primers provided the estimates of nucleated cell counts. Generated by immunoSEQ multiplex PCR, the TCRdb table keeps only in-frame clones and is missing some. V, J and clone size are taken as reported in that table, and D and trimming were inferred from the DNA itself. The profile shows 230,000 or so clones, 75% to 85% of them singletons.

Sequencing used peripheral blood. The source is a woman aged 35 to 49 who had recovered from COVID-19. The chain uses TRBV6-5 and TRBJ1-5; 9 bases are a match to TRBD1. The CDR3 nucleotides are TGTGCCAGCAGTTACTCGGACAGGGGAGAACAGCCCCAGCATTTT. Translating gives CASSYSDRGEQPQHF.